This TCR beta chain is from a study of lymphopenia after photon versus proton radiotherapy (dated by TCRdb to about 2019). As for the study more broadly: The study compared the immunological effects of photon versus proton radiation therapy in patients with gastrointestinal tumors who developed high-grade lymphopenia. The study aimed to characterize how the two radiation modalities differ in their impact on the immune system. A cohort of 20 patients with gastrointestinal tumors who received either photon or proton therapy and subsequently developed lymphopenia was included. General study outcomes and caveats: Relative stability during treatment was observed in proton-treated patients, whereas loss of naive T cells and TCR diversity and gain of effector/memory populations were observed in photon-treated patients. Among patients across the cohort who died, overall survival time showed an inverse correlation with a larger post-nadir drop in TCR diversity. After the lymphocyte count nadir, repertoires from photon-treated patients showed oligoclonal expansion, particularly of CD8+ Temra cells, and this expansion drove the decline in diversity. The authors looked at the survival association only in patients who died, and they framed better survival with proton therapy as a possibility rather than a demonstrated result.

The library was obtained by the immunoSEQ multiplex PCR assay. T cell repertoires were profiled with deep sequencing of rearranged TCR beta loci together with multiparametric flow cytometry. TCRdb re-hosts the immuneACCESS table, in-frame sequences only. Its copies lack some clones; in the studies checked, an unresolved V gene accounts for under half of them, and the cause for the rest is not known. This sample holds fewer than 25,000 clones; more than 75% were observed only once. Jointly, the top ten make up roughly 24% of the sample. Concerning this clone itself: The antigen this receptor binds is unknown. No much larger clone is present one base from it, and per-base qualities are unavailable.

Unmatched junction bases come to 11, with V trimmed by 5 bases and J by 6 bases. CDR1 is given as SEHNR and CDR2 as FQNEAQ, both from the germline V gene (reference sequence). From the cysteine up to the phenylalanine, the CDR3 has a length of 17 residues. Only the CDR3 DNA is retained, 51 bases long and in frame from the first base. The receptor chain draws on TRBV7-9 and TRBJ1-5, with 12 bases matching TRBD1. The TCR comes from a man aged 35 to 55 with gastric cancer. Sequenced here: peripheral blood, sampled from a patient treated with photon-based radiotherapy. The CDR3 corresponds to CASSPSTGTGGTQPQHF. The DNA sequence follows: TGTGCCAGCAGCCCTAGTACCGGGACAGGGGGCACTCAGCCCCAGCATTTT.